This TCR beta chain was recovered during a study of shared clonotypes between healthy human individuals. General observations from the study: Donor scarcity curtailed the genetic and exposure-history diversity represented herein. Several donors showed sharing of around 5% of naive CD4 clonotypes.

Each PCR replicate from the sorted subsets contained about 200 ng DNA, which is 25,000 to 30,000 T cell genomes. TCRdb's copy holds only in-frame clones and misses some; the assay was immunoSEQ multiplex PCR. The sample comprises approximately 2.5 million clones, 80% to 95% of which are singletons, and approximately 0.36% rests with the top ten. Worth noting for this clone: Its specificity is unknown.

Germline V gene sequence: CDR1 SEHNR, CDR2 FQNEAQ (reference sequence). This CDR3 region has 16 residues. The ends lost 1 base at V and 6 bases at J; junction bases unmatched: 11. The CD4+ fraction was divided into a CD45RA+ naive subset and a CD45RA-negative memory subset. This clonotype was sampled from a man younger than 30 in good health. Some clones in this sample may be carry-over from other donors' samples. The sample was naive CD4+ T cells from PBMCs. Subset meaning: CD45RA+ positively selected. The rearrangement uses TRBV7-9 and TRBJ2-7; TRBD1 aligns across 8 bases. CDR3 sequence: CASSLGSGQGAGEQYF. As DNA, the CDR3 is TGTGCCAGCAGCTTAGGTTCGGGGCAGGGGGCGGGCGAGCAGTACTTC.